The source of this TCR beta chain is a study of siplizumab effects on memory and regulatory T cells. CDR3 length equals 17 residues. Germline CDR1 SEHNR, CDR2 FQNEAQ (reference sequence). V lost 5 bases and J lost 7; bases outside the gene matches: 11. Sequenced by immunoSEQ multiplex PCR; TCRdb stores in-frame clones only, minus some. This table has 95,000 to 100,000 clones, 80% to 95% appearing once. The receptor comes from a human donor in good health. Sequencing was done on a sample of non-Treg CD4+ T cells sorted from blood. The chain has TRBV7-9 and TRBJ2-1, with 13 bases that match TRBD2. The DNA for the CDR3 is TGTGCCAGCAGCCCGCCCCCGACTAGCGGGAGGCTGAATGAGCAGTTCTTC. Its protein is CASSPPPTSGRLNEQFF.